This TCR beta chain was sequenced in a study of cytomegalovirus exposure and HLA in healthy donors. The wider study: The 110 or so validation repertoires used a platform that matched the one used for the roughly 700 first-cohort repertoires, as a later analysis reported.

CDR1 and CDR2 from the germline V gene are SQVTM and ANQGSEA. V was cut by 4 bases and J by 0 bases, with 19 bases left in between. This CDR3 is 16 amino acids long. Libraries were prepared by immunoSEQ multiplex PCR; TCRdb keeps only in-frame clonotypes and omits some of them. The data show fewer than 200,000 clones, less than 90% seen once. Study-level points and caveats: The study designated 150 to 200 TCR beta chains cytomegalovirus-associated.

As to this clone: Its antigen is as yet unknown.

The sequencing input was PBMCs. This TCR came from a woman aged 25-40 years in good health and CMV-seronegative. The V gene is TRBV29-1, the J gene TRBJ2-7; maybe TRBD2 (6 bases). The CDR3: CSVATPRDFLSYEQYF. The CDR3 nucleotides read TGCAGCGTTGCCACCCCCCGGGACTTCCTCTCCTACGAGCAGTACTTC.